A selection of T cell receptor beta chains follows, all from one sample in a study of CD8 T cells in ankylosing spondylitis. TCRdb called the 5' RACE reads again in MiXCR, with one record for every CDR3 protein. Seen here are 200,000 to 250,000 distinct CDR3 sequences, approximately 20% observed once, and the top ten hold 42%. The source material was blood, either unsorted or a sorted T cell fraction (not recorded which). These receptors were collected from a male donor with ankylosing spondylitis. Both conserved end residues are part of each CDR3. D genes are given only for firm matches. Clone size, where shown, is once, few, many, or a class for clones that have expanded.

d_gene,j_gene,v_gene,abundance,CDR3aa,CDR3nt
TRBD1,TRBJ1-4,TRBV7-9,few,CASSSRDRGPDNEKLFF,TGTGCCAGCAGCTCCCGGGACAGGGGGCCCGATAATGAAAAACTGTTTTTT
NA,TRBJ1-3,TRBV5-6,few,CASSLSAGEGFGNTIYF,TGTGCCAGCAGCTTGAGCGCTGGGGAAGGCTTTGGAAACACCATATATTTT
NA,TRBJ1-5,TRBV12-3/TRBV12-4,many,CASSFRWDSNQPQHF,TGTGCCAGCAGTTTTCGTTGGGATAGCAATCAGCCCCAGCATTTT
NA,TRBJ2-3,TRBV6-5,NA,CASSFAGQREDTQYF,TGTGCCAGCAGTTTCGCGGGACAGAGAGAAGATACGCAGTATTTT
NA,TRBJ1-1,TRBV4-1,NA,CASSPPRGPGYTEAFF,TGCGCCAGCAGCCCCCCCCGGGGGCCTGGGTACACTGAAGCTTTCTTT
NA,TRBJ1-1,TRBV11-3,NA,CASSLGLVLGEAFF,TGTGCCAGCAGCTTAGGATTAGTGCTCGGAGAAGCTTTCTTT
TRBD2,TRBJ2-1,TRBV28,few,CASSLLLASSYNEQFF,TGTGCCAGCAGCCTCCTACTAGCGAGCTCCTACAATGAGCAGTTCTTC
TRBD2,TRBJ2-2,TRBV7-6,NA,CASSLEAGDTGELFF,TGTGCCAGCAGCTTAGAGGCGGGAGATACCGGGGAGCTGTTTTTT
NA,TRBJ1-1,TRBV12-3/TRBV12-4,many,CASSKKLGQGQAFF,TGTGCCAGCAGTAAGAAGCTCGGGCAGGGGCAAGCTTTCTTT
NA,TRBJ1-2,TRBV6-5,few,CASSYGGLYGYTF,TGTGCCAGCAGTTACGGCGGACTCTATGGCTACACCTTC
TRBD1,TRBJ2-2,TRBV10-3,NA,CAMRDPGQGHTGELFF,TGTGCCATGAGAGATCCGGGACAGGGGCACACCGGGGAGCTGTTTTTT
NA,TRBJ2-3,TRBV7-9,NA,CASSPAAADTQYF,TGTGCCAGCAGCCCGGCGGCGGCCGATACGCAGTATTTT
NA,TRBJ2-7,TRBV5-1,few,CASSLVNRENYEQYF,TGCGCCAGCAGCTTGGTAAACAGGGAGAACTACGAGCAGTACTTC
NA,TRBJ1-2,TRBV7-8,NA,CASTPGITLEYGYTF,TGTGCCAGCACTCCGGGAATCACGTTAGAATATGGCTACACCTTC
TRBD2,TRBJ2-1,TRBV19,few,CASRTSGGAGEQFF,TGTGCCAGTAGAACTAGCGGGGGGGCCGGTGAGCAGTTCTTC
TRBD2,TRBJ2-7,TRBV27,few,CASSLVGLDSYEQYF,TGTGCCAGCAGTTTGGTGGGACTAGACTCCTACGAGCAGTACTTC
NA,TRBJ1-1,TRBV19,many,CASSEAGNTEAFF,TGTGCCAGTAGTGAAGCGGGGAACACTGAAGCTTTCTTT
NA,TRBJ1-1,TRBV6-6,NA,CASRSTEAFF,TGTGCCAGCAGGTCCACTGAAGCTTTCTTT
NA,TRBJ2-7,TRBV3-1,NA,CASSQVGSSYEQYF,TGTGCCAGCAGCCAAGTGGGGTCGTCCTACGAGCAGTACTTC
TRBD2,TRBJ2-1,TRBV11-2,few,CASSSGLAGGGWDNEQFF,TGTGCCAGCAGCTCAGGACTAGCGGGAGGTGGGTGGGACAATGAGCAGTTCTTC
TRBD2,TRBJ2-1,TRBV12-3/TRBV12-4,few,CASSLAEGGWEGNEQFF,TGTGCCAGCAGTTTAGCCGAGGGTGGCTGGGAGGGGAATGAGCAGTTCTTC
NA,TRBJ2-7,TRBV20-1,NA,CSARDRSVPTYEQYF,TGCAGTGCTAGAGATAGGAGCGTCCCTACCTACGAGCAGTACTTC
TRBD2,TRBJ2-7,TRBV20-1,NA,CSAPHGTTYEQYF,TGCAGTGCGCCGCACGGGACTACCTACGAGCAGTACTTC
TRBD2,TRBJ2-3,TRBV5-1,many,CASSLGSGGPTDTQYF,TGCGCCAGCAGCTTGGGGTCGGGAGGGCCTACAGATACGCAGTATTTT
NA,TRBJ1-3,TRBV29-1,NA,CSAFGGSGNTIYF,TGCAGCGCCTTCGGGGGGTCTGGAAACACCATATATTTT
TRBD1,TRBJ2-7,TRBV5-4,NA,CASSETGSDYEQYF,TGTGCCAGCAGCGAGACAGGGTCCGACTACGAGCAGTACTTC
NA,TRBJ2-1,TRBV27,once,CASSLRGVSYNEQFF,TGTGCCAGCAGTTTAAGGGGAGTGTCCTACAATGAGCAGTTCTTC
TRBD2,TRBJ2-2,TRBV12-3/TRBV12-4,few,CASSPGTSGGYRELFF,TGTGCCAGCAGCCCAGGGACTAGCGGGGGGTACAGGGAGCTGTTTTTT
NA,TRBJ1-1,TRBV5-1,many,CASSLGQLVEAFF,TGCGCCAGCAGCTTAGGACAGCTAGTCGAAGCTTTCTTT
TRBD2,TRBJ2-1,TRBV27,NA,CASSTGLADRYGEQFF,TGTGCCAGCAGTACGGGACTAGCGGATCGGTACGGTGAGCAGTTCTTC
NA,TRBJ1-1,TRBV7-2,NA,CASSLEEGPGTEAFF,TGTGCCAGCAGCTTAGAGGAGGGACCGGGTACTGAAGCTTTCTTT
TRBD2,TRBJ2-3,TRBV7-8,NA,CASSLSGSELDTQYF,TGTGCCAGCAGCCTTAGCGGGAGTGAGTTAGATACGCAGTATTTT
TRBD1,TRBJ1-1,TRBV11-3,few,CASSLEDRGWNTEAFF,TGTGCCAGCAGCTTAGAGGACAGGGGATGGAACACTGAAGCTTTCTTT
TRBD2,TRBJ2-2,TRBV10-2,few,CASSESLAATGELFF,TGCGCCAGCAGTGAGTCGCTAGCGGCCACCGGGGAGCTGTTTTTT
TRBD2,TRBJ2-2,TRBV12-3/TRBV12-4,many,CASSPGTRNTGELFF,TGTGCCAGCAGTCCCGGGACTAGGAACACCGGGGAGCTGTTTTTT
NA,TRBJ2-1,TRBV6-1,few,CASRPLGPGQKEQFF,TGTGCCAGCCGCCCGCTTGGGCCAGGACAGAAAGAGCAGTTCTTC